The 14 T cell receptor beta chains presented below share a single source sample, sequenced in a study of tumor-infiltrating lymphocytes in primary liver carcinoma. Germline DNA was also extracted, and blood RNA was taken from unsorted whole blood. TCR beta cDNA was reverse-transcribed from about 500 ng of total RNA. The reaction used a constant-region primer and ProtoScript II reverse transcriptase. TCR beta libraries came from three nested multiplex PCR rounds using slightly modified ARM-PCR. The first two PCR rounds, approximately 10 cycles each, used TRBV1-TRBV30 forward primers and a C-beta reverse primer. MiXCR, applied by TCRdb to the multiplex PCR reads, yields one record per CDR3 protein. Here the sample spans fewer than 350,000 distinct CDR3 sequences, about 62% being singletons. Sequenced input: peripheral blood. The receptors originated from a man aged 40-50 years with primary liver carcinoma and hepatitis B virus infection.

The chain couples TRBV7-8 to TRBJ1-4; D remains unclear. Germline lookup yields CDR1 SGHVS and CDR2 FQNEAQ. Trimming removed 3 bases at V and 5 bases at J, with 13 bases between. The CDR3 loop spans 15 amino acids. Here the CDR3 reads CASSLLDVPNEKLFF. The CDR3 nucleotides are TGTGCCAGCAGCTTGCTCGACGTGCCGAATGAAAAACTGTTTTTT. Filled out from reference TRBV7-8 and TRBJ1-4, the complete variable domain reads GAGVSQSPRYKVAKRGQDVALRCDPISGHVSLFWYQQALGQGPEFLTYFQNEAQLDKSGLPSDRFFAERPEGSVSTLKIQRTQQEDSAVYLCASSLLDVPNEKLFFGSGTQLSVL.

About this clonotype: It may be a read error: a sequence one base away is much more abundant. The CDR3 sequence: CSVELAGTYNEEFF. The CDR3 DNA is TGCAGCGTTGAACTAGCGGGGACCTACAATGAGGAGTTCTTC. The V gene is TRBV29-1, the J gene TRBJ2-1; 9 bases agree with TRBD2. The CDR3 contains 14 residues. CDR1 SQVTM and CDR2 ANQGSEA come from the germline V gene.

For this clonotype: One end of the junction is discordant with germline, which a read error may explain. The chain has TRBV7-9 and TRBJ2-5; TRBD1 might be the D (5 bases). The germline V gene has CDR1 SEHNR and CDR2 FQNEAQ (reference sequence). This CDR3 region has 13 residues. CDR3 DNA: TGTGCCAGCAGCTTACAGGGCGGAGAGACCCATTACTTC. Protein sequence: CASSLQGGETHYF.

Ten or more counts support this clonotype. An end of the junction differs from the germline gene, which may be a read error. V is TRBV6-1 and J is TRBJ2-7; 7 bases line up with TRBD1. Germline CDR1 reads MNHNS; CDR2 reads SASEGT. This CDR3 is 13 amino acids long. CDR3 sequence reads: CASSDWDSYDQYF. The DNA of the CDR3 is TGTGCCAGCAGTGATTGGGACAGCTACGATCAGTACTTC.

Concerning this clonotype: A much larger clonotype is one base distant, so this may be a read error. V gene TRBV6-5 combines with J gene TRBJ2-7; TRBD1 matches 9 bases. The CDR3 sequence is 14 residues long. Germline CDR1 and CDR2: MNHEY and SVGAGI. CDR3 residues: CASSEADRGYEHYF. DNA for the CDR3: TGTGCCAGCAGCGAAGCGGACAGGGGCTACGAGCACTACTTC.

The J gene is TRBJ1-2, the V gene TRBV28; D ambiguous. Trimming pared 5 bases from V and 7 bases from J, leaving 11 bases between. The CDR3 is 12 amino acids. Germline V gene sequence: CDR1 MDHEN, CDR2 SYDVKM. Here the CDR3 reads CASSPPLGGYTF. The CDR3 DNA sequence: TGTGCCAGCAGTCCCCCTTTGGGTGGCTACACCTTC.

This clonotype has a count of ten or more. The rearrangement links TRBV6-5 to TRBJ2-2, with D maybe TRBD2 (6 bases). Trimming removed 8 bases from V and 5 bases from J, with 18 bases in between. The germline V gene has CDR1 MNHEY and CDR2 SVGAGI. CDR3 length: 15 amino acids. The CDR3: CASRDPPGETGELFF. In DNA, the CDR3 is TGTGCCAGCCGAGACCCCCCGGGAGAAACCGGGGAGCTGTTTTTT.

Comments on this clonotype: One end of the junction does not line up with germline, which may come from a read error. The V call is TRBV11-1, the J call TRBJ1-1; D is unclear. CDR1 SGHAT and CDR2 FQDESV come from the germline V gene (reference sequence). There are 13 residues in the CDR3. The CDR3 sequence: CASGLDEEVFAFF. The CDR3 DNA follows: TGTGCCAGCGGCTTAGATGAGGAGGTTTTCGCTTTCTTT.

The chain combines TRBV29-1 with TRBJ1-1; 7 positions agree with TRBD1. The CDR3 spans 14 residues. CDR1 and CDR2 from the germline V gene are SQVTM and ANQGSEA. The J segment lost 0 bases and the V segment lost 6 bases, leaving 7 bases of the junction unmatched. CDR3: CSVQEQGLNTEAFF. The DNA for the CDR3 is TGCAGCGTCCAAGAACAGGGGTTGAACACTGAAGCTTTCTTT.

V and J are TRBV5-6 and TRBJ2-7; a weak D match, TRBD1 (5 bases). The CDR3 totals 15 residues. Trimming removed 0 bases at V and 4 bases at J, with 14 bases between. Looked up from germline, CDR1 is SGHDT and CDR2 is YYEEEE. The CDR3 region is CASSLAGQGWYEQYF. In DNA, the CDR3 is TGTGCCAGCAGCTTGGCCGGGCAGGGTTGGTACGAGCAGTACTTC.

This clonotype occurred a few times. V is TRBV6-5 and J is TRBJ1-1; possible D gene TRBD1, 5 bases. From germline, CDR1 is MNHEY and CDR2 SVGAGI. V lost 2 bases, J lost 3 bases, and 13 bases lay in between. The CDR3 length is 15 residues. CDR3 protein: CASSYTGWGDTEAFF. Here the CDR3 DNA reads TGTGCCAGCAGTTACACGGGATGGGGGGACACTGAAGCTTTCTTT.

As concerns this clonotype: Being one base from a much bigger clone, this may be a read error. The rearrangement links TRBV4-1 to TRBJ2-1; 9 bases align to TRBD2. V was pared by 1 base and J by 8 bases, with 15 bases of the junction left unmatched. CDR1 is MGHRA and CDR2 is YSYEKL in the germline V gene. This CDR3 has 18 amino acids. CDR3 DNA sequence: TGCGCCAGCAGCCAAGTTCTTGTGGGGACTGGCGGGAGGGATGAGCAGTTCTTC. As protein: CASSQVLVGTGGRDEQFF.

As to this clonotype: A single base separates this from a much larger clone, so it may be a read error. The V gene is TRBV4-1, the J gene TRBJ1-1, with TRBD1 matching 7 bases. Germline V gene sequence: CDR1 MGHRA, CDR2 YSYEKL. The length of the CDR3 is 15 residues. The CDR3, as DNA: TGCGCCAGCAGCCGATCAGGGGAGGGACAGACTGGAGCTTTCTTT. This gives the protein CASSRSGEGQTGAFF.

In the case of this clonotype: A much larger clone sits a single nucleotide away, making a read error possible. V usage is TRBV4-1 and J usage is TRBJ1-3; TRBD1 matches 7 bases. J gave up 4 bases and V 3 bases, and 9 bases lay outside the gene matches. The length of the CDR3 is 16 residues. Germline assignment: CDR1 MGHRA and CDR2 YSYEKL. CDR3 protein: CASSHLDREDGNTIYF. DNA of the CDR3: TGCGCCAGCAGCCACCTCGACAGGGAAGACGGAAACACCATATATTTT.